The clone carrying this T cell receptor beta chain showed up many times. Its antigen is currently unknown. This sample was included in a study of CD8+CD57+ T cells in acquired aplastic anemia. Study summary: Across the sorted CD4+ and CD8+ cells, DNA amounts averaged 3.2 ug. Whole-study findings and limits: The study identified more than 25 CD8+ CDR3 sequences shared by patients and controls. Statistical testing detected no significant gap in CD8+ Simpson's diversity between patients and controls.

This CDR3 region has 17 residues. Trimming cost V 4 bases and J 0 bases, with 13 bases left between them. Germline values: CDR1 MGHRA, CDR2 YSYEKL. Investigators profiled TCR beta VDJ and CDR3 from genomic DNA template. TCRdb processed the reads anew with MiXCR; each CDR3 protein has one entry. The sample lists roughly 130,000 distinct CDR3 sequences, 48% occurring once. Sequencing used sorted CD4+, CD8+, or CD8+CD57+ T cells (not recorded which) from PBMCs. The chain has TRBV4-1 and TRBJ2-6; TRBD2 might be the D (7 bases). This clonotype was sampled from a human donor in good health, serving as a control. In DNA form, the CDR3 reads TGCGCCAGCAGCCGAGGGGGGGTTAGCTCTGGGGCCAACGTCCTGACTTTC. It encodes CASSRGGVSSGANVLTF.